This T cell receptor beta chain was captured in a study of human T cells and chemical hapten exposure. Whole-study findings and limits: The study found that DPC sensitization did not change TCRs above 1 in 1000 frequency.

Time point noted: healthy volunteer bleed at 2 weeks. Total RNA was extracted from unfractionated whole blood. Germline assignment: CDR1 SGHRS and CDR2 YFSETQ. This CDR3 has 16 amino acids. V lost 7 bases to trimming and J lost 0 bases, with 20 bases between them. A remark on this clonotype: The antigen is undetermined.

One entry per CDR3 protein, called by TCRdb with MiXCR from the RACE reads. The sample includes roughly 100,000 distinct CDR3 sequences, around 8.8% of them seen just once. The chain combines TRBV5-1 with TRBJ2-7, with D possibly being TRBD1 or TRBD2 (5 bases each). Sequencing was performed on whole blood. This TCR was recovered from a female donor in good health. Some clones in this sample may be carry-over from other donors' samples. The CDR3, as DNA: TGCGCCAGCCGAAAAACTGGGGACGTAGTCTCCTACGAGCAGTACTTC. Protein sequence: CASRKTGDVVSYEQYF.